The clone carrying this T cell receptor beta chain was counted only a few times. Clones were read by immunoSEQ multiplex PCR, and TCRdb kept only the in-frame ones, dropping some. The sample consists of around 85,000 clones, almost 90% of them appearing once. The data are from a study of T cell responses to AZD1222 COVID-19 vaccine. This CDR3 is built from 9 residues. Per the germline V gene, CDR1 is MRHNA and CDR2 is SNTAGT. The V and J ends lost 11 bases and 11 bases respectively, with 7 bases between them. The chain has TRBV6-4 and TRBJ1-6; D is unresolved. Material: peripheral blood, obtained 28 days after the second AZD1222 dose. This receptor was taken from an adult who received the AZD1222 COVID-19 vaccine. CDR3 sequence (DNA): TGTGCCGAAAGTCCACCCCTCCACTTT. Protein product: CAESPPLHF.